Following are 32 T cell receptor beta chains from one sample sequenced in a study of T cells in localized non-small cell lung cancer. Generated by immunoSEQ multiplex PCR, the TCRdb table keeps only in-frame clones and is missing some. The repertoire holds some 25,000 clones, 80% to 95% seen once, with roughly 2.7% in the top ten. Here the sequenced sample was peripheral blood, taken before any cancer treatment. The receptors come from a woman aged 35-75 years with stage I lung adenocarcinoma.

V is TRBV29-1 and J is TRBJ1-5; 9 bases map to TRBD1. Trimming cost V 7 bases and J 4 bases; bases outside gene matches: 11. Germline V CDR1 and CDR2: SQVTM, ANQGSEA. The CDR3 runs to 15 residues. The CDR3 sequence is CSASTGTGKNQPQHF. The CDR3 DNA reads TGCAGCGCTTCAACCGGGACAGGGAAAAATCAGCCCCAGCATTTT.

The chain has TRBV28 and TRBJ1-5; no definite D call. Germline V gene lookup returns CDR1 MDHEN and CDR2 SYDVKM. With 5 bases removed from V and 9 bases from J, the gap between germline ends came to 11 bases. The CDR3 totals 12 residues. CDR3 coding DNA: TGTGCCAGCAGTCTTCTCAGTAGGCCCCAGCATTTT. Protein product: CASSLLSRPQHF.

This rearrangement joins TRBV7-9 to TRBJ1-2, with D possibly TRBD1 on 6 matching bases. The CDR3 sequence is 15 residues long. The V gene's germline CDR1 is SEHNR and CDR2 FQNEAQ (reference sequence). V lost 2 bases and J 6 bases, leaving 16 bases between the germline ends. CDR3 sequence: CASSLPSAGENGYTF. The CDR3 coding sequence is TGTGCCAGCAGCTTACCCTCGGCAGGGGAGAATGGCTACACCTTC.

V is TRBV6-1 and J is TRBJ2-6; D is perhaps TRBD1 (5 bases). Trimming left V 7 bases short and J 2 bases short, with 12 bases between. The germline gives CDR1 MNHNS, CDR2 SASEGT. CDR3 length equals 15 residues. Here the CDR3 reads CASTTSTAGANVLTF. Here the CDR3 DNA reads TGTGCCAGCACCACCTCGACAGCTGGGGCCAACGTCCTGACTTTC.

This clone was counted between two and nine times. The chain carries TRBV6-5 and TRBJ1-1; D call uncertain. Trimming cost V 6 bases and J 3 bases, with 11 bases left between them. The CDR3 is 13 amino acids. Per germline, CDR1 MNHEY and CDR2 SVGAGI. The CDR3 nucleotides are TGTGCCAGCAGACGGTGGGCGGACACTGAAGCTTTCTTT. Protein: CASRRWADTEAFF.

Only one count was recorded for this clone. The gene calls are TRBV25-1 and TRBJ1-5, with unresolved D. The CDR3 length is 13 residues. The germline V gene encodes CDR1 MGHDK and CDR2 SYGVNS. V was shortened by 9 bases and J by 0 bases, with 9 bases between the two germline ends. The CDR3 loop reads CARYIDSNQPQHF. The DNA of the CDR3 is TGTGCCAGGTATATAGATAGCAATCAGCCCCAGCATTTT.

The table lists this clone with a few counts. This chain connects TRBV14 to TRBJ2-3; D remains unclear. CDR1 is SGHDN and CDR2 is FVKESK in the germline V gene. V shed 4 bases and J shed 0 bases, with 11 bases lying between them. The CDR3 has 15 residues. The DNA of the CDR3 is TGTGCCAGCAGCCGTGGTCTCCTTAGCACAGATACGCAGTATTTT. Translating it yields CASSRGLLSTDTQYF.

The rearrangement links TRBV28 to TRBJ1-4; D perhaps matches TRBD1 (5 bases). The V and J ends lost 1 base and 0 bases respectively, with 9 bases between them. Germline values: CDR1 MDHEN, CDR2 SYDVKM. CDR3 length: 16 amino acids. CDR3 sequence (DNA): TGTGCCAGCAGTTTATCAGGGTCTGCAACTAATGAAAAACTGTTTTTT. It encodes CASSLSGSATNEKLFF. Variable domain in full (rest from reference TRBV28 and TRBJ1-4): DVKVTQSSRYLVKRTGEKVFLECVQDMDHENMFWYRQDPGLGLRLIYFSYDVKMKEKGDIPEGYSVSREKKERFSLILESASTNQTSMYLCASSLSGSATNEKLFFGSGTQLSVL.

This clone has just one count. This rearrangement joins TRBV6-1 to TRBJ2-5, with D perhaps TRBD1 (5 bases). Trimming took 11 bases from V and 7 from J, leaving 11 bases between them. Germline V gives CDR1 MNHNS, CDR2 SASEGT. The length of the CDR3 is 10 residues. The CDR3 bases are TGTGCCGCACAGGCTTGGACCCAGTACTTC. Amino acid sequence: CAAQAWTQYF.

Concerning this clone: The sample has other DNA sequences that encode this CDR3 too. This rearrangement joins TRBV19 to TRBJ2-5; 8 bases match TRBD2. Germline V lookup: CDR1 LNHDA, CDR2 SQIVND (reference sequence). This CDR3 contains 15 residues. Unmatched junction bases numbered 7, after V lost 2 bases and J lost 5 bases. The DNA of the CDR3 is TGTGCCAGTAGTATAACCAGCGGGAGTATGGAGACCCAGTACTTC. It encodes CASSITSGSMETQYF.

This chain links TRBV9 with TRBJ2-7; D may match TRBD1 or TRBD2 (5 bases each). CDR1 SGDLS and CDR2 YYNGEE come from the germline V gene. The CDR3 is 13 amino acids. The V end lost 4 bases, the J end lost 3 bases, and 11 bases lay between the germline ends. CDR3 coding DNA: TGTGCCAGCAGCCCGGGGACCCGCTACGAGCAGTACTTC. It encodes CASSPGTRYEQYF.

The V call is TRBV4-1, the J call TRBJ2-3; 9 nucleotides align to TRBD2. This CDR3 region has 16 residues. From germline, CDR1 is MGHRA and CDR2 YSYEKL. V was pared by 2 bases and J by 4 bases, with 7 bases of the junction left unmatched. CDR3 region: CASSQRGVAGADTQYF. The CDR3 nucleotides read TGCGCCAGCAGCCAAAGGGGGGTAGCGGGAGCAGATACGCAGTATTTT.

The chain joins TRBV10-3 to TRBJ2-2; possibly TRBD1 for D (6 bases). This CDR3 is built from 14 residues. Germline V gives CDR1 ENHRY, CDR2 SYGVKD. Trimming pared 7 bases from V and 7 bases from J, leaving 16 bases between. CDR3 in DNA: TGTGCCATCATTGGAGACAGGTCTTACGGGGAGCTGTTTTTT. The encoded protein is CAIIGDRSYGELFF.

V gene TRBV21-1 combines with J gene TRBJ2-7; the D segment call TRBD1 is taken from the table without a DNA check. TRBV21-1 is shown as a pseudogene. The CDR3 is 18 amino acids. The CDR3 protein is CASSKEPVGTGCDYEQYF. In DNA, the CDR3 is TGTGCCAGCAGCAAAGAGCCCGTCGGGACAGGGTGTGACTACGAGCAGTACTTC.

The V call is TRBV28, the J call TRBJ2-2, with 8 bases aligning to TRBD1. Germline V gene sequence: CDR1 MDHEN, CDR2 SYDVKM. CDR3 length: 19 amino acids. Trimming removed 3 bases from V and 4 bases from J; junction bases left unmatched: 16. The DNA for the CDR3 is TGTGCCAGCAGTTTGGCGGACAGGGTACCAGCTCTCATCACCGGGGAGCTGTTTTTT. Its protein product is CASSLADRVPALITGELFF.

The gene calls are TRBV11-2 and TRBJ1-2, with D possibly being TRBD1 (5 bases). Per the germline V gene, CDR1 is SGHAT and CDR2 is FQNNGV. V gave up 5 bases and J gave up 4 bases, with 17 bases separating them. This CDR3 spans 15 amino acids. The CDR3 DNA follows: TGTGCCAGCAGCCCCGGGGGTAGGGGCGGCTATGGCTACACCTTC. Translation: CASSPGGRGGYGYTF.

The rearrangement joins TRBV19 to TRBJ1-5, with no clear D. The CDR3 extends over 14 amino acids. The germline CDR1 and CDR2 sequences are LNHDA and SQIVND (reference sequence). V lost 7 bases to trimming and J lost 8 bases, with 18 bases between them. This CDR3 reads CASTPLGPGEPQHF. The DNA of the CDR3 is TGTGCCAGTACCCCTTTGGGTCCCGGGGAGCCCCAGCATTTT.

The rearrangement uses TRBV28 and TRBJ2-3, with D maybe TRBD2 (6 bases). Germline V gives CDR1 MDHEN, CDR2 SYDVKM. The CDR3 consists of 16 residues. Trimming took 2 bases from V and 1 from J, leaving 13 bases between them. The chain's CDR3 is CASSLLGGTGTDTQYF. The CDR3, as DNA: TGTGCCAGCAGTTTACTAGGAGGGACTGGCACAGATACGCAGTATTTT.

V is TRBV2 and J is TRBJ1-2; D remains ambiguous. The CDR3 is 14 amino acids. Trimming cost V 1 base and J 3 bases, with 9 bases left between them. Germline-derived CDR1 and CDR2 are SNHLY and FYNNEI. The CDR3 DNA reads TGTGCCAGCAGTGAAGATGTCACACACTATGGCTACACCTTC. Residues: CASSEDVTHYGYTF. The full variable domain, rest sourced from reference TRBV2 and TRBJ1-2, is EPEVTQTPSHQVTQMGQEVILRCVPISNHLYFYWYRQILGQKVEFLVSFYNNEISEKSEIFDDQFSVERPDGSNFTLKIRSTKLEDSAMYFCASSEDVTHYGYTFGSGTRLTVV.

The chain employs TRBV19 and TRBJ2-7; D not resolved. The CDR3 totals 14 residues. Trimming removed 5 bases at V and 2 bases at J, with 13 bases between. CDR1 and CDR2 from the germline V gene are LNHDA and SQIVND (reference sequence). The CDR3: CASSSITQTYEQYF. In nucleotides, the CDR3 is TGTGCCAGTAGTTCCATCACACAGACCTACGAGCAGTACTTC.

CDR3 in DNA: TGCGCCAGCAGCCAAGATAGGACATTGTTCGGGGAGCTGTTTTTT. This sequence encodes CASSQDRTLFGELFF. The rearrangement uses TRBV4-1 and TRBJ2-2, with a tentative D call TRBD1 (5 bases). This CDR3 comprises 15 residues. Germline V lookup: CDR1 MGHRA, CDR2 YSYEKL. Trimming removed 0 bases from V and 7 bases from J, with 12 bases in between.

The chain carries TRBV15 and TRBJ2-7; D might be TRBD2 (5 bases). This CDR3 region has 14 residues. Germline assignment: CDR1 LNHNV and CDR2 YYDKDF (reference sequence). V shed 3 bases and J shed 2 bases, with 11 bases lying between them. The CDR3 here is CATSRDRGTYEQYF. Written as DNA, the CDR3 is TGTGCCACCAGCAGGGACCGGGGAACCTACGAGCAGTACTTC.

The chain is built from TRBV6-4 and TRBJ2-1, with D perhaps TRBD2 (5 bases). The CDR3 covers 14 residues. The V end lost 6 bases, the J end lost 6 bases, and 15 bases lay between the germline ends. From germline, CDR1 is MRHNA and CDR2 SNTAGT. The DNA of the CDR3 is TGTGCCAGCAGGCCCTCACTAGGGAGCAATGAGCAGTTCTTC. Translation gives CASRPSLGSNEQFF.

The V call is TRBV4-1, the J call TRBJ2-1; TRBD2 matches 7 bases. The CDR3 covers 17 residues. Germline CDR1 and CDR2: MGHRA and YSYEKL. Trimming cost V 0 bases and J 6 bases; bases outside gene matches: 11. CDR3 amino acids: CASSQDMGGSGLNEQFF. The CDR3 region has the DNA TGCGCCAGCAGCCAAGATATGGGCGGGAGCGGACTCAATGAGCAGTTCTTC.

The rearrangement joins TRBV5-1 to TRBJ1-4, with 7 bases aligning to TRBD1. V dropped 4 bases and J dropped 8; count of bases not matched to a gene: 11. Germline-derived CDR1 and CDR2 are SGHRS and YFSETQ. This CDR3 is 15 amino acids long. The CDR3 loop is CASSRGQDPVEKLFF. In nucleotides, the CDR3 is TGCGCCAGCAGCAGAGGACAGGATCCAGTAGAAAAACTGTTTTTT.

V gene TRBV4-1 combines with J gene TRBJ2-7; D is tentatively TRBD1 or TRBD2 (7 bases each). Trimming stripped 0 bases from V and 3 bases from J, with 18 bases between. The V gene's germline CDR1 is MGHRA and CDR2 YSYEKL. This CDR3 comprises 17 residues. The CDR3, as DNA: TGCGCCAGCAGCCAAGATCTAGGGGGGGACAGACGCTACGAGCAGTACTTC. Translation: CASSQDLGGDRRYEQYF.

The J gene is TRBJ2-3, the V gene TRBV27; 12 nucleotides line up with TRBD2. V shed 5 bases, J shed 3 bases, and the junction held 21 bases outside the gene matches. Germline V gene sequence: CDR1 MNHEY, CDR2 SMNVEV (reference sequence). The CDR3 runs 21 residues. CDR3: CASSPRPLTSGSWGRTDTQYF. CDR3 nucleotides: TGTGCCAGCAGTCCGCGCCCCCTGACTAGCGGGAGTTGGGGAAGGACAGATACGCAGTATTTT.

CDR3 in amino acids: CASSGRLYEQYF. The CDR3 region has the DNA TGTGCCAGCAGTGGCAGGCTCTACGAGCAGTACTTC. The rearrangement uses TRBV6-6 and TRBJ2-7; D is unclear. The ends were cut back, 5 bases at V and 3 bases at J, with 8 bases in the middle. The CDR3 is made up of 12 amino acids. Germline-derived CDR1 and CDR2 are MNHNY and SVGAGI (reference sequence).

The V call is TRBV27, the J call TRBJ2-1; no clear D. Germline V lookup: CDR1 MNHEY, CDR2 SMNVEV (reference sequence). There are 16 residues in the CDR3. V was clipped by 6 bases and J by 0 bases, with 15 bases between them. This CDR3 reads CASSTEPEFSYNEQFF. In nucleotides, the CDR3 is TGTGCCAGCAGCACAGAACCGGAGTTCTCCTACAATGAGCAGTTCTTC.

The J gene is TRBJ2-5, the V gene TRBV5-1; 7 bases align to TRBD1. Germline V gene data show CDR1 as SGHRS and CDR2 as YFSETQ. The V gene end was trimmed by 5 bases and the J gene end by 2 bases; junction bases not matched to a gene: 12. The CDR3 has 16 residues. This chain's CDR3 is CASRTYMGQLQETQYF. The CDR3 bases are TGCGCCAGCAGAACCTATATGGGACAGCTTCAAGAGACCCAGTACTTC.

V usage is TRBV10-3 and J usage is TRBJ2-6; perhaps D is TRBD1 or TRBD2 (6 bases each). The CDR3 runs to 17 residues. Trimming took off 10 bases at V and 1 base at J, with 20 bases between the two ends. Germline-derived CDR1 and CDR2 are ENHRY and SYGVKD. CDR3 loop: CATLGGQSASGANVLTF. The DNA for the CDR3 is TGTGCCACCCTTGGGGGGCAGTCGGCTTCTGGGGCCAACGTCCTGACTTTC.

CDR3 sequence reads: CASSGSRRGPATNEKLFF. The CDR3, as DNA: TGTGCCAGCTCAGGGTCCCGCCGGGGACCTGCAACTAATGAAAAACTGTTTTTT. The rearrangement uses TRBV18 and TRBJ1-4, with D possibly matching TRBD1 (5 bases). Germline CDR1 reads KGHSH; CDR2 reads LQKENI. The CDR3 covers 18 residues. Trimming pared 5 bases from V and 0 bases from J, leaving 19 bases between.